This paragraph reports one T cell receptor beta chain. This specimen comes from a study of OX40 agonist ivuxolimab in advanced cancers. Profiled with immunoSEQ multiplex PCR; TCRdb holds only in-frame clones, not every one. The table has some 74,000 clones, approximately 94% seen once; the top ten hold 9.6%. This sequence originates from an adult with an advanced solid tumor such as melanoma, head and neck, liver or kidney cancer. Source: CD4+ or CD8+ T cells sorted from blood, taken in a trial of the OX40 agonist ivuxolimab.

The CDR3 here is CASSLDLSRTWEQYF. The CDR3, as DNA: TGTGCCAGCAGTTTAGATCTGTCACGTACTTGGGAGCAGTACTTC. The chain links TRBV27 to TRBJ2-7; unclear D gene. There are 15 residues in the CDR3. Germline V gene sequence: CDR1 MNHEY, CDR2 SMNVEV (reference sequence). V lost 2 bases and J 7 bases, leaving 18 bases between the germline ends.